The 15 T cell receptor beta chains given below trace back to one sample, sequenced in a study of T cell repertoires in cytomegalovirus infection (dated by TCRdb to the late 2010s). The instrument given in TCRdb is Illumina HiSeq 1500. Through fastp at Q25 and MiXCR, TCRdb rebuilt clones from the public reads, retaining in-frame beta chains. Duplicate CDR3 protein sequences are folded into a single record with the most common DNA and genes. The sample table holds approximately 500,000 distinct CDR3 sequences, of which about 11% were seen once. Clones ranked in the top ten supply about a tenth of the sample. The sequenced material came from PBMCs. These receptors all stem from a human donor in good health (CMV status not recorded). Some clones in this sample may be carry-over from other donors' samples.

This clonotype was counted many times. The chain recombines TRBV24-1 with TRBJ2-1, with 10 bases lining up with TRBD2. The CDR3 sequence is 15 residues long. Trimming removed 5 bases from V and 2 bases from J; junction bases left unmatched: 2. CDR1 and CDR2 from the germline V gene are KGHDR and SFDVKD. The CDR3 coding sequence is TGTGCCACCAGTGGAGGGACTAGCGCCTACAATGAGCAGTTCTTC. Translation gives CATSGGTSAYNEQFF.

The CDR3 region is CASSLGGGIQETQYF. The DNA for the CDR3 is TGTGCCAGCAGCTTGGGCGGGGGGATCCAAGAGACCCAGTACTTC. The chain employs TRBV5-4 and TRBJ2-5, with 8 bases matching TRBD2. The V gene's germline CDR1 is SGHNT and CDR2 YYREEE (reference sequence). V trimming: 0 bases; J trimming: 1 base; junction bases outside the gene matches: 2. The CDR3 runs 15 residues.

This clonotype was seen many times. V is TRBV7-3 and J is TRBJ2-5; 7 positions match TRBD2. The CDR3 has 14 amino acids. Germline CDR1 reads SGHTA; CDR2 reads FQGTGA. The J segment lost 8 bases and the V segment lost 5 bases, leaving 11 bases of the junction unmatched. CDR3 protein: CASSLGGYSDTQYF. CDR3 bases: TGTGCCAGCAGCCTGGGGGGGTACAGTGACACCCAGTACTTC.

This clonotype occurred many times. V usage is TRBV10-3 and J usage is TRBJ1-1, with TRBD1 identical over 8 bases. Germline CDR1 reads ENHRY; CDR2 reads SYGVKD. This CDR3 spans 15 amino acids. With V trimmed by 6 bases and J by 0 bases, 6 bases remained unmatched. This CDR3 is CAIRTSGQVNTEAFF. As DNA, the CDR3 is TGTGCCATCAGGACTTCGGGACAGGTGAACACTGAAGCTTTCTTT.

The V and J genes are TRBV5-6 and TRBJ2-5; 7 bases agree with TRBD2. CDR3 length equals 14 residues. Germline trimming cut 5 bases from V and 6 bases from J; bases unmatched to any gene: 10. Germline CDR1 SGHDT, CDR2 YYEEEE. CDR3: CASRARSGSQTQYF. For the CDR3, the DNA is TGTGCCAGCAGAGCACGTAGCGGGTCACAGACCCAGTACTTC.

In its sample, this clonotype was seen a few times. The rearrangement uses TRBV20-1 and TRBJ2-5; TRBD1 might be the D (5 bases). Per germline, CDR1 DFQATT and CDR2 SNEGSKA (reference sequence). V lost 4 bases to trimming and J lost 7 bases, with 22 bases between them. This CDR3 has 15 amino acids. CDR3 sequence: CSAISGGAYYGTQYF. As DNA, the CDR3 is TGCAGTGCTATATCGGGTGGGGCCTACTATGGGACCCAGTACTTC.

This clonotype has at least ten counts. The J gene is TRBJ2-3, the V gene TRBV9; the match to TRBD2 covers 10 bases. Trimming at V came to 4 bases and at J to 1 base, leaving 9 bases not matched to a gene. This CDR3 region has 17 residues. Germline V gene sequence: CDR1 SGDLS, CDR2 YYNGEE. CDR3 sequence: CASSFRGSGGGTDTQYF. The DNA of the CDR3 is TGTGCCAGCAGCTTCCGCGGGAGCGGGGGGGGCACAGATACGCAGTATTTT.

The table lists this clonotype with a few counts. V usage is TRBV7-3 and J usage is TRBJ2-3; 11 bases align to TRBD2. The CDR3 has 15 residues. Germline assignment: CDR1 SGHTA and CDR2 FQGTGA. V lost 5 bases, J lost 5 bases, and 6 bases stayed unmatched. CDR3: CASSQLLAGVDTQYF. For the CDR3, the DNA is TGTGCCAGCAGCCAACTACTAGCGGGAGTAGATACGCAGTATTTT.

The chain uses TRBV4-2 and TRBJ1-2; 7 bases agree with TRBD1. CDR3 length: 15 amino acids. Per germline, CDR1 LGHNA and CDR2 YNFKEQ. Germline trimming cut 0 bases from V and 6 bases from J; bases unmatched to any gene: 7. CDR3 sequence (DNA): TGTGCCAGCAGCCAAGAGTATGGAGGGGGCAATGGCTACACCTTC. Translating gives CASSQEYGGGNGYTF.

This clonotype was detected ten times or more. The chain combines TRBV7-9 with TRBJ2-5; a weak D match, TRBD2 (5 bases). Deletions cut 3 bases from V and 2 bases from J, with 10 bases between. From germline, CDR1 is SEHNR and CDR2 FQNEAQ (reference sequence). This CDR3 has 14 residues. The CDR3 DNA follows: TGTGCCAGCAGCTTCCCGGGATTACAAGAGACCCAGTACTTC. Protein product: CASSFPGLQETQYF.

This clonotype was counted many times. The genes are TRBV7-6 and TRBJ1-6; D remains unclear. Trimming took 1 base from V and 10 from J, leaving 8 bases between them. The CDR3 covers 13 residues. The germline V gene encodes CDR1 SGHVS and CDR2 FNYEAQ. In DNA, the CDR3 is TGTGCCAGCAGCTTAGAGGTGGAGTCACCCCTCCACTTT. It encodes CASSLEVESPLHF.

This clonotype was observed many times. The rearrangement joins TRBV7-2 to TRBJ2-5; D is undetermined. CDR1 SGHTA and CDR2 FQGNSA come from the germline V gene. The CDR3 sequence is 14 residues long. With 1 base removed from V and 3 bases from J, the gap between germline ends came to 9 bases. The CDR3 bases are TGTGCCAGCAGCTTAGGGCACACGAAAGAGACCCAGTACTTC. It yields the protein CASSLGHTKETQYF.

This clonotype came up many times. The CDR3: CASSLQDRGGAQYF. The CDR3 bases are TGTGCCAGCAGTTTGCAGGACAGGGGTGGTGCGCAGTATTTT. The chain has TRBV12-3 or TRBV12-4 and TRBJ2-3, with 9 bases fitting TRBD1. The V segment lost 3 bases and the J segment 10 bases; nucleotides outside the gene matches: 8. The CDR3 runs 14 residues.

The CDR3 nucleotides are TGTGCCAGCATAGGGGACAGCGGAAAGAACACTGAAGCTTTCTTT. Amino acid sequence: CASIGDSGKNTEAFF. The V gene is TRBV27, the J gene TRBJ1-1; 7 positions agree with TRBD1. Germline trimming cut 7 bases from V and 1 base from J; bases unmatched to any gene: 9. The CDR3 runs 15 residues. The germline CDR1 and CDR2 sequences are MNHEY and SMNVEV (reference sequence).

V is TRBV9 and J is TRBJ2-3; 7 positions match TRBD1. V shed 0 bases and J 1 base; nucleotides not matched to a gene: 2. CDR1 and CDR2 (germline): SGDLS, YYNGEE. The CDR3 sequence is 15 residues long. The CDR3 reads CASSVDRGRTDTQYF. The CDR3 DNA reads TGTGCCAGCAGCGTAGACAGGGGCCGCACAGATACGCAGTATTTT.